The 20 T cell receptor beta chains below were found in one sample sequenced in a study of blood T cell repertoires in COVID-19. Profiled with immunoSEQ multiplex PCR; TCRdb holds only in-frame clones, not every one. The sample records approximately 80,000 clones, 70% to 90% being singletons. Sample: peripheral blood. These receptors were obtained from a man aged 40-50 years with acute or convalescent COVID-19.

The V gene is TRBV5-6, the J gene TRBJ1-2, with D tentatively TRBD1 (5 bases). Looked up from germline, CDR1 is SGHDT and CDR2 is YYEEEE. Between the trimmed V and J ends, which lost 0 bases and 8 bases, there was a span of 20 bases. The CDR3 covers 16 residues. CDR3 nucleotides: TGTGCCAGCAGCTTGGTTACGGCAGGGAAATATGAAGGCTACACCTTC. It is translated as CASSLVTAGKYEGYTF.

The J gene is TRBJ2-3, the V gene TRBV6-2 or TRBV6-3, with 9 positions matching TRBD1. The CDR3 is 16 residues long. From germline, CDR1 is MNHEY and CDR2 SVGEGT. V dropped 2 bases and J dropped 5; count of bases not matched to a gene: 8. This chain's CDR3 is CASSYPLGQGGDTQYF. The CDR3 DNA is TGTGCCAGCAGTTACCCCCTGGGACAGGGTGGAGATACGCAGTATTTT.

A word on this clone: Relative to the germline gene, one junction end is altered; a read error may explain this. The sample has other DNA sequences that encode this CDR3 too. The chain carries TRBV6-1 and TRBJ2-7; 8 bases are shared with TRBD1. The CDR3 covers 14 residues. Germline loops: CDR1 MNHNS, CDR2 SASEGT. The CDR3 nucleotides read TGTGCCAGCAGCGAAGGGACAGGCTTCTACGAGCAGTACTTC. Encoded protein: CASSEGTGFYEQYF.

V is TRBV11-2 and J is TRBJ2-1; 10 bases fit TRBD2. The CDR3 loop spans 17 amino acids. V trimming: 3 bases; J trimming: 10 bases; junction bases outside the gene matches: 15. Germline values: CDR1 SGHAT, CDR2 FQNNGV. The CDR3 nucleotides are TGTGCCAGCAGCTTTTTTAGCGGGGGGATAGTTTTCCGAGAGCAGTTCTTC. Its protein is CASSFFSGGIVFREQFF. The complete variable domain, with remaining parts taken from reference TRBV11-2 and TRBJ2-1, reads EAGVAQSPRYKIIEKRQSVAFWCNPISGHATLYWYQQILGQGPKLLIQFQNNGVVDDSQLPKDRFSAERLKGVDSTLKIQPAKLEDSAVYLCASSFFSGGIVFREQFFGPGTRLTVL.

In this sample, this clone turned up once. The chain recombines TRBV7-2 with TRBJ1-5; no firm D call. Germline-derived CDR1 and CDR2 are SGHTA and FQGNSA. V gave up 5 bases and J gave up 10 bases, with 12 bases separating them. The CDR3 is made up of 12 amino acids. The CDR3 sequence: CASSLDAGPQHF. Here the CDR3 DNA reads TGTGCCAGCAGCCTTGATGCGGGACCCCAGCATTTT.

Points on this clone: This sample includes further DNA sequences coding for the same CDR3. The chain joins TRBV29-1 to TRBJ2-3; 7 bases fit TRBD2. This CDR3 has 14 residues. The V and J ends lost 3 bases and 1 base, in that order; junction bases with no gene match: 4. The V gene's germline CDR1 is SQVTM and CDR2 ANQGSEA. CDR3 region: CSVEGGRGTDTQYF. The CDR3, as DNA: TGCAGCGTTGAGGGGGGGAGAGGCACAGATACGCAGTATTTT.

In this sample, this clone turned up a few times. The chain recombines TRBV4-3 with TRBJ2-2; D remains unclear. The germline V gene encodes CDR1 LGHNA and CDR2 YSLEER. CDR3 length equals 15 residues. The ends were cut back, 2 bases at V and 3 bases at J, with 10 bases in the middle. CDR3 nucleotide sequence: TGCGCCAGCAGCCAACACGGGTTTTACACCGGGGAGCTGTTTTTT. This sequence encodes CASSQHGFYTGELFF.

V usage is TRBV18 and J usage is TRBJ2-7; possibly TRBD2 for D (5 bases). Trimming took 5 bases from V and 5 from J, leaving 13 bases between them. Germline assignment: CDR1 KGHSH and CDR2 LQKENI. The CDR3 is 13 amino acids. The CDR3 nucleotides are TGTGCCAGCTCATTGACGGAGCGGAACGAGCAGTACTTC. Translation gives CASSLTERNEQYF.

The gene calls are TRBV27 and TRBJ2-7, with 8 bases matching TRBD2. This CDR3 has 17 residues. Germline CDR1 is MNHEY and CDR2 is SMNVEV (reference sequence). V shed 6 bases and J 0 bases; nucleotides not matched to a gene: 13. For the CDR3, the DNA is TGTGCCAGCAGCCCCAGGATGGGACTAGGTAGCTCCTACGAGCAGTACTTC. Translated, it gives CASSPRMGLGSSYEQYF.

This rearrangement joins TRBV7-8 to TRBJ1-2; D unresolved. Between the trimmed V and J ends, which lost 2 bases and 2 bases, there was a span of 6 bases. This CDR3 is 13 amino acids long. Looked up from germline, CDR1 is SGHVS and CDR2 is FQNEAQ. The CDR3 here is CASSLTVNYGYTF. The DNA of the CDR3 is TGTGCCAGCAGCTTAACAGTAAACTATGGCTACACCTTC.

The V call is TRBV9, the J call TRBJ2-5; 13 bases line up with TRBD2. The J segment lost 5 bases and the V segment lost 4 bases, leaving 11 bases of the junction unmatched. Germline CDR1 is SGDLS and CDR2 is YYNGEE. The CDR3 has 17 amino acids. CDR3 DNA sequence: TGTGCCAGCAGCTCCGGACTAGCGGGAGTAGTAAGCGAGACCCAGTACTTC. As protein: CASSSGLAGVVSETQYF.

This sequence joins TRBV27 and TRBJ2-3, with D tentatively TRBD2 (6 bases). This CDR3 has 15 amino acids. Trimming pared 7 bases from V and 3 bases from J, leaving 17 bases between. Germline V gene lookup returns CDR1 MNHEY and CDR2 SMNVEV (reference sequence). CDR3 in amino acids: CASTLSRGGTDTQYF. The CDR3 nucleotides read TGTGCCAGCACCCTATCGCGTGGAGGGACAGATACGCAGTATTTT.

This clone was seen just once. The chain uses TRBV6-5 and TRBJ2-1, with D maybe TRBD2 (6 bases). The germline V gene encodes CDR1 MNHEY and CDR2 SVGAGI. The CDR3 contains 13 residues. V was pared by 5 bases and J by 10 bases, with 15 bases between. The DNA of the CDR3 is TGTGCCAGCAGTCACCAGGAGGGCTGGGAGCAGTTCTTC. This gives the protein CASSHQEGWEQFF.

The chain uses TRBV19 and TRBJ2-2, with D unresolved. CDR1 is LNHDA, CDR2 SQIVND, per germline (reference sequence). Deletions cut 1 base from V and 6 bases from J, with 6 bases between. There are 13 residues in the CDR3. Here the CDR3 reads CASSIVVPGELFF. In nucleotides, the CDR3 is TGTGCCAGTAGTATAGTAGTCCCCGGGGAGCTGTTTTTT.

Written as DNA, the CDR3 is TGTGCCAGCAGCTCGAATTACAGGGACGGGAACCTTAACGAGCAGTACTTC. This sequence encodes CASSSNYRDGNLNEQYF. The chain carries TRBV13 and TRBJ2-7; a possible D gene is TRBD1 (6 bases). The V gene lost 4 bases and the J gene lost 5 bases, with 24 bases spanning the gap. The CDR3 contains 17 residues. CDR1 PRHDT and CDR2 FYEKMQ come from the germline V gene (reference sequence).

The V call is TRBV6-6, the J call TRBJ1-3; 11 bases are shared with TRBD1. The CDR3 contains 16 residues. The V and J ends lost 5 bases and 8 bases, in that order; junction bases with no gene match: 11. Per the germline V gene, CDR1 is MNHNY and CDR2 is SVGAGI (reference sequence). CDR3 protein: CASSRTSGTGGDTIYF. The CDR3 nucleotides read TGTGCCAGCAGTCGAACCTCCGGGACAGGGGGAGACACCATATATTTT.

This clone came up once. The chain has TRBV19 and TRBJ1-5; perhaps TRBD1 as D (6 bases). Deletions cut 3 bases from V and 0 bases from J, with 15 bases between. The CDR3 runs 17 residues. CDR1 LNHDA and CDR2 SQIVND come from the germline V gene (reference sequence). DNA of the CDR3: TGTGCCAGTAGTATTTCCCCCGGGACATATAGCAATCAGCCCCAGCATTTT. Translation gives CASSISPGTYSNQPQHF. Using reference TRBV19 and TRBJ1-5 for the parts outside the CDR3, the full variable domain is DGGITQSPKYLFRKEGQNVTLSCEQNLNHDAMYWYRQDPGQGLRLIYYSQIVNDFQKGDIAEGYSVSREKKESFPLTVTSAQKNPTAFYLCASSISPGTYSNQPQHFGDGTRLSIL.

The chain employs TRBV5-1 and TRBJ1-1, with D perhaps matching TRBD1 (5 bases). There are 16 residues in the CDR3. From germline, CDR1 is SGHRS and CDR2 YFSETQ. Trimming shortened V by 4 bases and J by 0 bases, and 16 bases separated the two germline ends. CDR3 DNA: TGCGCCAGCAGCCGGGGGGGTGCTAGAATGAACACTGAAGCTTTCTTT. It codes for CASSRGGARMNTEAFF. Combining the CDR3 with reference TRBV5-1 and TRBJ1-1 gives the whole variable domain KAGVTQTPRYLIKTRGQQVTLSCSPISGHRSVSWYQQTPGQGLQFLFEYFSETQRNKGNFPGRFSGRQFSNSRSEMNVSTLELGDSALYLCASSRGGARMNTEAFFGQGTRLTVV.

This clone was seen only once. The chain joins TRBV5-6 to TRBJ2-1, with TRBD2 matching 10 bases. The CDR3 is made up of 15 amino acids. CDR1 is SGHDT and CDR2 is YYEEEE in the germline V gene. With 0 bases clipped from V and 6 bases from J, the junction kept 3 bases outside the gene matches. CDR3 sequence reads: CASSLGTSGVNEQFF. The CDR3 DNA sequence: TGTGCCAGCAGCTTGGGGACTAGCGGAGTCAATGAGCAGTTCTTC.

This clone appeared a single time. The chain couples TRBV9 to TRBJ2-3; D not certain. V shed 4 bases and J shed 6 bases, with 12 bases lying between them. This CDR3 contains 13 residues. Germline V gives CDR1 SGDLS, CDR2 YYNGEE. The DNA of the CDR3 is TGTGCCAGCAGCCTTAGTCCCTTTGATACGCAGTATTTT. Translation gives CASSLSPFDTQYF.